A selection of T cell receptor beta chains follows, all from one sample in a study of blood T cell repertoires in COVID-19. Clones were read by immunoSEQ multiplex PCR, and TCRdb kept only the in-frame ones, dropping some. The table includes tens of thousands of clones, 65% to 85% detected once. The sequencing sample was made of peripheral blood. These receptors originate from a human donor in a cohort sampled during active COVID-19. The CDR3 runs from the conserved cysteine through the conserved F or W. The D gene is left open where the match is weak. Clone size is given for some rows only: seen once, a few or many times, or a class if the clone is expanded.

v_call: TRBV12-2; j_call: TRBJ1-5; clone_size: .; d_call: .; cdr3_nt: TGTGCAAGTCGCTTAGAGGGACAGGGGGCTAGCAATCAGCCCCAGCATTTT; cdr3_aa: CASRLEGQGASNQPQHF
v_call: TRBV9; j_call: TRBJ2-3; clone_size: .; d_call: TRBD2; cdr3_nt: TGTGCCAGCAGCCCTGGAGGACTAGGGGCCGATACGCAGTATTTT; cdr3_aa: CASSPGGLGADTQYF
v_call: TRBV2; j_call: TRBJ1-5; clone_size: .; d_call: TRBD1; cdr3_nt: TGTGCCAGCAGTGAGACAGGGGGGAGCAATCAGCCCCAGCATTTT; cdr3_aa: CASSETGGSNQPQHF
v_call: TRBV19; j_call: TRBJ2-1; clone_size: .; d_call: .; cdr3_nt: TGTGCCAGTAGCCCAATGACGGGATCCTACAATGAGCAGTTCTTC; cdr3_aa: CASSPMTGSYNEQFF
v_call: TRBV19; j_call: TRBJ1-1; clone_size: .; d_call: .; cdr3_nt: TGTGCCAGTAGCGTAGCGGACACTGAAGCTTTCTTT; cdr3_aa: CASSVADTEAFF
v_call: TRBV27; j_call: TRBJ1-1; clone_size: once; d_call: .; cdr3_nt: TGTGCCAGCAGTTTATCCCCCCAGCGAAACATGAACACTGAAGCTTTCTTT; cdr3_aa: CASSLSPQRNMNTEAFF
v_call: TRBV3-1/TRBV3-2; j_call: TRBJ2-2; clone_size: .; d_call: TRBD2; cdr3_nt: TGTGCCAGCAGCCAAGAGGGGACTACGGGGGAGCTGTTTTTT; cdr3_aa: CASSQEGTTGELFF
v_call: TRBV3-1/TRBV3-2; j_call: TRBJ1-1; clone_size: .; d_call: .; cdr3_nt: TGTGCCAGCAGCCAGGGGGGGAACACTGAAGCTTTCTTT; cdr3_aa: CASSQGGNTEAFF
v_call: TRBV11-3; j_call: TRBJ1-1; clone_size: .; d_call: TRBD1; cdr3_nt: TGTGCCAGCAGCAAAGACAGGGGGCGCCCCGGCACTGAAGCTTTCTTT; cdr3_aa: CASSKDRGRPGTEAFF
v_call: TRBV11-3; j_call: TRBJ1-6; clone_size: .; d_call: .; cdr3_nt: TGTGCCAGCAGCCCAACTGGGGGGGCGGCGAATTCACCCCTCCACTTT; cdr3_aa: CASSPTGGAANSPLHF
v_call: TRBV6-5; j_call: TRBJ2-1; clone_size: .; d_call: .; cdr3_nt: TGTGCCAGCAACCCTGAGGGGGGGTACCTCAATGAGCAGTTCTTC; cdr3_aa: CASNPEGGYLNEQFF
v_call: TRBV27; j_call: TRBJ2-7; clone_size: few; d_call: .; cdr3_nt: TGTGCCAGCAGTTTAAGGGGCAGGGGCCACTACGAGCAGTACTTC; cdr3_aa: CASSLRGRGHYEQYF
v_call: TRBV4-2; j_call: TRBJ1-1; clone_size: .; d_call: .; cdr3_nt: TGTGCCAGCAGCCAAGTGGGACGGACTATGAACACTGAAGCTTTCTTT; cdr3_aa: CASSQVGRTMNTEAFF
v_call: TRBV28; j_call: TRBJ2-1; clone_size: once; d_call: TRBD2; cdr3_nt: TGTGCCAGCCCCCCTTATGTTGAGACTAGCGGGAGGGTGGTCGCTGAGCAGTTCTTC; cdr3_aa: CASPPYVETSGRVVAEQFF
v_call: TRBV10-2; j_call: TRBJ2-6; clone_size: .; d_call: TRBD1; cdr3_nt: TGCGCCAGCAGATGGACAGGGGGCGCGTCTGGGGCCAACGTCCTGACTTTC; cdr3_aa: CASRWTGGASGANVLTF
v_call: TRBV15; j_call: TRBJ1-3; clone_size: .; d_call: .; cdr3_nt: TGTGCCACCAGCAGAGAAGGGGGAGACACCATATATTTT; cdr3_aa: CATSREGGDTIYF
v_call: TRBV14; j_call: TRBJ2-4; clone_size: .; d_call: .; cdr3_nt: TGTGCCAGCAGCCAAGCCGGGGGTTTTTCGAACATTCAGTACTTC; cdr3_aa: CASSQAGGFSNIQYF
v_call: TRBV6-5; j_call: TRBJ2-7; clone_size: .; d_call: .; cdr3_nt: TGTGCCAGCAGTTCTCCCCTCGAGGACAACGAGTACTTC; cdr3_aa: CASSSPLEDNEYF
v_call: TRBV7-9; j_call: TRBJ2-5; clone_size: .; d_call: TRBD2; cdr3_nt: TGTGCCAGCAGCTTCCGGACTAGCGGGGACTGGTACCAAGAGACCCAGTACTTC; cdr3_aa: CASSFRTSGDWYQETQYF
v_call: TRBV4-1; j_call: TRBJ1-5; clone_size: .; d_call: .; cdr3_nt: TGCGCCAGCAGCCAAGATCGGGCGGGTCGGGTACAGCCCCAGCATTTT; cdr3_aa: CASSQDRAGRVQPQHF
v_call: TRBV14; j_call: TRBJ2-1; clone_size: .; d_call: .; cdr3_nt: TGTGCCAGCAGCCAGGGCTGGGATTGGCCTTTGGGGGGCTCCTACAATGAGCAGTTCTTC; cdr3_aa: CASSQGWDWPLGGSYNEQFF
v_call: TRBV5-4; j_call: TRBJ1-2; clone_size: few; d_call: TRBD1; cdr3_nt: TGTGCCAGCAGCTCCCCGGGACAGTCGACTGGCTACACCTTC; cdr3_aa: CASSSPGQSTGYTF
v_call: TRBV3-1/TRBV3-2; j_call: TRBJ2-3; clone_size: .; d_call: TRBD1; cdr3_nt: TGTGCCAGCAGCCTGCGACAGGGCCCAGATACGCAGTATTTT; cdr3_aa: CASSLRQGPDTQYF
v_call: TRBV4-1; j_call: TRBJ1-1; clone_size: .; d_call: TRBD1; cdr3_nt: TGCGCCAGCAGCGGAAGGACAGGGCGAGGCACTGAAGCTTTCTTT; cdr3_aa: CASSGRTGRGTEAFF
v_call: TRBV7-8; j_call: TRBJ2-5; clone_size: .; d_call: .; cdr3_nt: TGTGCCAGCAGCCCCCTGCGGGGAAGACAAGAGACCCAGTACTTC; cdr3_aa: CASSPLRGRQETQYF
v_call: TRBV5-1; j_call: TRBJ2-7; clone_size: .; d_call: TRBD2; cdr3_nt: TGCGCCAGCAGCTTGGCTAGCGGGAGCTCCTACGAGCAGTACTTC; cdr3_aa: CASSLASGSSYEQYF
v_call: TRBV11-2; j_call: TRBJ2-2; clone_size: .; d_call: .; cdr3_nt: TGTGCCAGCAGCTTAACCGGGTTCAACACCGGGGAGCTGTTTTTT; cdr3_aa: CASSLTGFNTGELFF
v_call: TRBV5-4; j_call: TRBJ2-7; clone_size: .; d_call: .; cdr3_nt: TGTGCCAGCAGCTTGCCAGGGGTGATTTCCCACGAGCAGTACTTC; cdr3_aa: CASSLPGVISHEQYF
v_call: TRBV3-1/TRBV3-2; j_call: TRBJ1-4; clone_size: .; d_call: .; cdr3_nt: TGTGCCAGCAGCTGGACGAACGGGGGGGAAAAACTGTTTTTT; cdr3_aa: CASSWTNGGEKLFF
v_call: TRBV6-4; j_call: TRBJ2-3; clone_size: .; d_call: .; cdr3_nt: TGTGCCAGCAAGACGACTAGGGCGCCCGATGATACGCAGTATTTT; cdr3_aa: CASKTTRAPDDTQYF
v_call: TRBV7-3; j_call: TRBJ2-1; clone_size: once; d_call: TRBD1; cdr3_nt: TGTGCCAGCAGCATAGACAGGGGGTTTGGGGGTGAGCAGTTCTTC; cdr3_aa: CASSIDRGFGGEQFF
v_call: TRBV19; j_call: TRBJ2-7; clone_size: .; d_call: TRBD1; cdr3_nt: TGTGCCAGTAGTAAGGGACAGTTATACGAGCAGTACTTC; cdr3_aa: CASSKGQLYEQYF
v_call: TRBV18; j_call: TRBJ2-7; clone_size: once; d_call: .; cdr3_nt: TGTGCCAGCTCACATTTCGACAGCTACGAGCAGTACTTC; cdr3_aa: CASSHFDSYEQYF
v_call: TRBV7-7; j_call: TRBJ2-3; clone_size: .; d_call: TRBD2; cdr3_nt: TGTGCCAGCAGCTCGGGACTAGCGAGCATGGATACGCAGTATTTT; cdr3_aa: CASSSGLASMDTQYF
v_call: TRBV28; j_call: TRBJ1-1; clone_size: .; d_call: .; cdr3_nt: TGTGCCAGCAGAGACTTTAGCGGGACTGAAGCTTTCTTT; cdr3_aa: CASRDFSGTEAFF
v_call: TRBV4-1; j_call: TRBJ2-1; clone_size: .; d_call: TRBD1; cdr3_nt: TGCGCCAGCAGCCACCCCCGGGACAGGGGTAATGAGCAGTTCTTC; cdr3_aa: CASSHPRDRGNEQFF
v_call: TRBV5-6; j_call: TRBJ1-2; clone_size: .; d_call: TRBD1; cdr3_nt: TGTGCCAGCAGAGCACTTCGCCCCCTGGGACAGGCGATCTACTATGGCTACACCTTC; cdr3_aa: CASRALRPLGQAIYYGYTF
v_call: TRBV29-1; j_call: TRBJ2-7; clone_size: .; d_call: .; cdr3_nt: TGCAGCGGGGGTCTCGGTAGCTCCTACGAGCAGTACTTC; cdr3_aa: CSGGLGSSYEQYF
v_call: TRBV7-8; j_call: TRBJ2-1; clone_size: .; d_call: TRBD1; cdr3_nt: TGTGCCAGCAGATTACAGGGGGCGGCTGAGCAGTTCTTC; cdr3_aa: CASRLQGAAEQFF
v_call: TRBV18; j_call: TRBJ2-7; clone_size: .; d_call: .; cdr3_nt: TGTGCCAGCTCACCAGGACTGACCTACGAGCAGTACTTC; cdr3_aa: CASSPGLTYEQYF
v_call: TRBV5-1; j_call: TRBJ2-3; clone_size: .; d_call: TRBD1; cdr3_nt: TGCGCCAGCAGCGGGGGACAGATCGGCACAGATACGCAGTATTTT; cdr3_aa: CASSGGQIGTDTQYF
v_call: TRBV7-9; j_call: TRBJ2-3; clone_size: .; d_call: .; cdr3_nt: TGTGCCAGCAGCCCCCGACTAGTAACAGATACGCAGTATTTT; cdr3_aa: CASSPRLVTDTQYF
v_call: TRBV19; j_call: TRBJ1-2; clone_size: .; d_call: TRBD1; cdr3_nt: TGTGCCAGTACTAGCGGACAGGGTATCTATGGCTACACCTTC; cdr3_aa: CASTSGQGIYGYTF
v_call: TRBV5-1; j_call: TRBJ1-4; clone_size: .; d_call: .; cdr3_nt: TGCGCCAGCAGCTCACGAGGGTCGAGTGAAAAACTGTTTTTT; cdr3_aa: CASSSRGSSEKLFF
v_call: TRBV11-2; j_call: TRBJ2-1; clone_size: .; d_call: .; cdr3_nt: TGTGCCAGCAGCCCCGCCCGGGACATATACAATGAGCAGTTCTTC; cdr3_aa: CASSPARDIYNEQFF